This T cell receptor beta chain came from a study of CD8+ T cells in alopecia areata. On this clone: As yet, its antigen is unknown.

Study-level results: Clonality in lesional scalp, especially alopecia totalis/universalis, exceeded that of normal scalp. Scalp samples also contribute reads from the resident alphabeta T cells found in normal skin.

Both peripheral blood and punch biopsies of lesional scalp skin were obtained from patients who had alopecia areata. The V end was cut by 3 bases, the J end by 2 bases, with 19 bases between. Per the germline V gene, CDR1 is MDHEN and CDR2 is SYDVKM. The CDR3 is 17 amino acids. Extracted from the samples, RNA was reverse transcribed into cDNA to serve as the sequencing template. TCRdb's copy holds only in-frame clones and misses some; the assay was immunoSEQ multiplex PCR. The sample contains 110,000 or so clones, 55% to 70% of which appear only once. The chain links TRBV28 to TRBJ2-5; TRBD1 or TRBD2 may be the D gene (6 bases each). The specimen sequenced was NKG2D-low CD8+ T cells sorted from blood. This clonotype was sampled from a human donor with alopecia areata. For the CDR3, the DNA is TGTGCCAGCAGTTTTCGGGGGCACTCCGAACGACAAGAGACCCAGTACTTC. This sequence encodes CASSFRGHSERQETQYF. Using reference TRBV28 and TRBJ2-5 for the parts outside the CDR3, the full variable domain is DVKVTQSSRYLVKRTGEKVFLECVQDMDHENMFWYRQDPGLGLRLIYFSYDVKMKEKGDIPEGYSVSREKKERFSLILESASTNQTSMYLCASSFRGHSERQETQYFGPGTRLLVL.